What follows is one T cell receptor beta chain and its context. Its antigen is unknown. The sample comes from a study of OX40 agonist ivuxolimab in advanced cancers. Study-wide background: Ivuxolimab is a fully human IgG2 antibody that activates OX40 (CD134). Partial responses were achieved by three patients, one with hepatocellular carcinoma and two with cutaneous melanoma. Findings and limits, study-wide: Circulating CD4+ and CD8+ T cells showed clonal expansion by week 6 at 0.1 to 3.0 mg/kg.

V shed 5 bases, J shed 0 bases, and the junction held 4 bases outside the gene matches. CDR1 LGHNT and CDR2 FRNRAP come from the germline V gene. The CDR3 has 16 residues. The data were produced by immunoSEQ multiplex PCR, yet TCRdb's version contains in-frame clones alone and is incomplete. The data show approximately 70,000 clones, with approximately 80% seen just once and over 1.1% held by the top ten. This sequence was found in an adult with an advanced solid tumor such as melanoma, head and neck, liver or kidney cancer. Here the sequenced sample was CD4+ or CD8+ T cells sorted from blood, taken in a trial of the OX40 agonist ivuxolimab. J is TRBJ2-6 and V is TRBV12-5; TRBD1 aligns across 7 bases. This CDR3 is CASGQRTGSGANVLTF. The CDR3 DNA is TGTGCTAGTGGTCAGCGGACAGGCTCTGGGGCCAACGTCCTGACTTTC.